A single sample gave rise to the 11 T cell receptor beta chains below, sequenced in a study of technical replicates of blood from a few donors. This table comes from immunoSEQ multiplex PCR, and its TCRdb copy is limited to in-frame clones, with some not included. The data show around 77,000 clones, with around nine tenths seen just once and around 0.41% held by the top ten. Material: T cells isolated from PBMCs. The receptors were gathered from a human donor in good health.

The chain uses TRBV5-4 and TRBJ2-7; TRBD1 aligns across 10 bases. V was pared by 4 bases and J by 6 bases, with 10 bases of the junction left unmatched. This CDR3 has 15 residues. Looked up from germline, CDR1 is SGHNT and CDR2 is YYREEE (reference sequence). CDR3 loop: CASSPGTGVTLEQYF. The CDR3 nucleotides read TGTGCCAGCAGCCCCGGGACAGGGGTGACCCTCGAGCAGTACTTC. Together with reference TRBV5-4 and TRBJ2-7, the CDR3 gives the full variable domain: ETGVTQSPTHLIKTRGQQVTLRCSSQSGHNTVSWYQQALGQGPQFIFQYYREEENGRGNFPPRFSGLQFPNYSSELNVNALELDDSALYLCASSPGTGVTLEQYFGPGTRLTVT.

The V gene is TRBV5-8, the J gene TRBJ1-2; D gene uncertain. V lost 4 bases and J 4 bases, leaving 5 bases between the germline ends. The length of the CDR3 is 11 residues. Germline CDR1 is SGHTS and CDR2 is YDEGEE. Here the CDR3 reads CASSEGYGYTF. For the CDR3, the DNA is TGTGCCAGCAGCGAGGGCTATGGCTACACCTTC. Variable domain in full (rest from reference TRBV5-8 and TRBJ1-2): EAGVTQSPTHLIKTRGQQATLRCSPISGHTSVYWYQQALGLGLQFLLWYDEGEERNRGNFPPRFSGRQFPNYSSELNVNALELEDSALYLCASSEGYGYTFGSGTRLTVV.

In its sample, this clone was seen once. The genes are TRBV19 and TRBJ1-5; no clear D gene. V was cut by 2 bases and J by 8 bases, with 7 bases left in between. CDR1 is LNHDA, CDR2 SQIVND, per germline (reference sequence). CDR3 length equals 12 residues. The CDR3 DNA reads TGTGCCAGTAGTATATCGGGAAAGCCCCAGCATTTT. This encodes CASSISGKPQHF. Full variable domain (remainder filled in from reference TRBV19 and TRBJ1-5): DGGITQSPKYLFRKEGQNVTLSCEQNLNHDAMYWYRQDPGQGLRLIYYSQIVNDFQKGDIAEGYSVSREKKESFPLTVTSAQKNPTAFYLCASSISGKPQHFGDGTRLSIL.

The CDR3 is CASSSPGLVNEQFF. CDR3 nucleotide sequence: TGTGCCAGCAGCTCGCCGGGACTAGTCAATGAGCAGTTCTTC. The rearrangement links TRBV11-2 to TRBJ2-1; 8 nucleotides line up with TRBD2. This CDR3 region has 14 residues. Germline CDR1 is SGHAT and CDR2 is FQNNGV. Trimming removed 4 bases from V and 6 bases from J; junction bases left unmatched: 5.

This clone was seen only once. The V call is TRBV7-9, the J call TRBJ1-2; D is ambiguous. The CDR3 has 15 amino acids. The germline V and J ends were trimmed by 2 bases and 1 base, with 11 bases remaining between them. Germline CDR1 reads SEHNR; CDR2 reads FQNEAQ (reference sequence). CDR3 sequence reads: CASSLSVADNYGYTF. CDR3 DNA: TGTGCCAGCAGCTTAAGCGTGGCCGATAACTATGGCTACACCTTC.

The chain is built from TRBV27 and TRBJ1-2, with unresolved D. Trimming took off 6 bases at V and 0 bases at J, with 8 bases between the two ends. The CDR3 is 13 amino acids. The germline V gene has CDR1 MNHEY and CDR2 SMNVEV (reference sequence). CDR3 sequence reads: CASSRLANYGYTF. CDR3 coding DNA: TGTGCCAGCAGCCGCCTAGCTAACTATGGCTACACCTTC.

The rearrangement uses TRBV9 and TRBJ1-2; D is perhaps TRBD1 (6 bases). V gave up 2 bases and J gave up 6 bases, with 14 bases separating them. Germline loops: CDR1 SGDLS, CDR2 YYNGEE. The CDR3 length is 14 residues. Here the CDR3 DNA reads TGTGCCAGCAGCGTGGGAGGGGGGAAAGATGGCTACACCTTC. This encodes CASSVGGGKDGYTF.

The J gene is TRBJ2-3, the V gene TRBV5-4; 13 bases are shared with TRBD2. This CDR3 has 17 residues. Trimming at V came to 2 bases and at J to 2 bases, leaving 5 bases not matched to a gene. Germline lookup yields CDR1 SGHNT and CDR2 YYREEE (reference sequence). In DNA form, the CDR3 reads TGTGCCAGCAGCTTCAGACTAGCGGGAGGAACCACAGATACGCAGTATTTT. Its protein product is CASSFRLAGGTTDTQYF.

V and J are TRBV10-3 and TRBJ1-5, with TRBD1 matching 8 bases. CDR3 length equals 14 residues. Germline trimming cut 6 bases from V and 3 bases from J; bases unmatched to any gene: 4. Germline assignment: CDR1 ENHRY and CDR2 SYGVKD. The CDR3 coding sequence is TGTGCCATCAGAACGACAGGGGACAATCAGCCCCAGCATTTT. This sequence encodes CAIRTTGDNQPQHF.

The chain couples TRBV5-1 to TRBJ2-5; D ambiguous. This CDR3 contains 12 residues. Per germline, CDR1 SGHRS and CDR2 YFSETQ. V gave up 4 bases and J gave up 5 bases, with 9 bases separating them. The CDR3 region has the DNA TGCGCCAGCAGCCCCCCCTCGGAGACCCAGTACTTC. Its translation: CASSPPSETQYF.

The rearrangement uses TRBV7-6 and TRBJ2-5; maybe TRBD1 (7 bases). Germline values: CDR1 SGHVS, CDR2 FNYEAQ. This CDR3 spans 14 amino acids. V lost 5 bases and J 9 bases, leaving 19 bases between the germline ends. CDR3 coding DNA: TGTGCCAGCAGCGGAGGAGGGGGCGTTACGCCCCAGTACTTC. Residues: CASSGGGGVTPQYF.